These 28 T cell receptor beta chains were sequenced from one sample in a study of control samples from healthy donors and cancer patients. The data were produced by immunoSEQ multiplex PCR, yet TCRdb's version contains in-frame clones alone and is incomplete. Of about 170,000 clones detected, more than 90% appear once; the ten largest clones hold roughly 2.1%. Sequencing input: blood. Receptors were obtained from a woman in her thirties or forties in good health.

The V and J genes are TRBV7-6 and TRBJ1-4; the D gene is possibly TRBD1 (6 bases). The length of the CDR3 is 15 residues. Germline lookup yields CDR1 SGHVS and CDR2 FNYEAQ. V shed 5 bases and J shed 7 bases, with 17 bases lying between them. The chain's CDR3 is CASSLGGGAGEKLFF. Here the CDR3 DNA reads TGTGCCAGCAGCCTCGGTGGGGGGGCGGGTGAAAAACTGTTTTTT.

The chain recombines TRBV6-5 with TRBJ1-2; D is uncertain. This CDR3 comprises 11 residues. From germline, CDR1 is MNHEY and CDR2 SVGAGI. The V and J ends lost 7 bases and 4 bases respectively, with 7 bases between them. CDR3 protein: CASTFGYGYTF. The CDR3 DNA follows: TGTGCCAGCACATTCGGCTATGGCTACACCTTC.

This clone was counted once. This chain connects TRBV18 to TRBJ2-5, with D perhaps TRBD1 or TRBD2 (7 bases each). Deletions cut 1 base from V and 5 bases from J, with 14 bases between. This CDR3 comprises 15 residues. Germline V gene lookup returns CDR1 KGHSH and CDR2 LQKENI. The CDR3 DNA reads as TGTGCCAGCTCACCACGGGAGGGGGCATGGGAGACCCAGTACTTC. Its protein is CASSPREGAWETQYF.

The CDR3 region has the DNA TGTGCCAGCTCACCGGAAGCGGGACAAGAGACCCAGTACTTC. Translation: CASSPEAGQETQYF. The V gene is TRBV18, the J gene TRBJ2-5; 7 bases fit TRBD2. The germline V gene encodes CDR1 KGHSH and CDR2 LQKENI. Trimming at V came to 3 bases and at J to 2 bases, leaving 3 bases not matched to a gene. The CDR3 is 14 residues long.

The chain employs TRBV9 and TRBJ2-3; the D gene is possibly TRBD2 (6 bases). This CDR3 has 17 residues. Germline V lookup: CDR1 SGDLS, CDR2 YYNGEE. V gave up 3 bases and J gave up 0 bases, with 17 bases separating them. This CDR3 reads CASSGRGNGGSTDTQYF. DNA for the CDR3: TGTGCCAGCAGCGGACGTGGTAACGGGGGAAGCACAGATACGCAGTATTTT.

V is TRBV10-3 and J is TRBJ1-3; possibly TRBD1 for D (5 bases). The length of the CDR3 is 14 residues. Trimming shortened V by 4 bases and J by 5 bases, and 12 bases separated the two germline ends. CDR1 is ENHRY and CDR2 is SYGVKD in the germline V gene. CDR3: CAISGGGSRNTIYF. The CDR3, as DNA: TGTGCCATCAGTGGTGGGGGATCCCGAAACACCATATATTTT.

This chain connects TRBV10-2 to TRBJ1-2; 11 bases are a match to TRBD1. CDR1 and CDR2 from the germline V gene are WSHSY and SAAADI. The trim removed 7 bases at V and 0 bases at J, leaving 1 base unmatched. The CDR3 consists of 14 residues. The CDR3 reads CASTGQGANYGYTF. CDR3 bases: TGCGCCAGCACGGGACAGGGGGCTAACTATGGCTACACCTTC.

In DNA form, the CDR3 reads TGCGCCAGCAGCCAAGAACAAGCCCCACGGACGCACTATGGCTACACCTTC. Translating it yields CASSQEQAPRTHYGYTF. The chain is built from TRBV4-1 and TRBJ1-2; D is unresolved. In germline, CDR1 is MGHRA, CDR2 YSYEKL. The CDR3 runs 17 residues. The V and J ends lost 0 bases and 3 bases respectively, with 17 bases between them.

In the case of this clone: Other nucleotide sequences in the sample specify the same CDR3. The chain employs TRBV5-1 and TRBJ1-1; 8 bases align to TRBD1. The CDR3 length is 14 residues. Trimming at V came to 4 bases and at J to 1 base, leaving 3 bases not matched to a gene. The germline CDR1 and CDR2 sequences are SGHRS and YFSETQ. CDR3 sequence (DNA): TGCGCCAGCAGCCCGGGGACAGGGAACACTGAAGCTTTCTTT. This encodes CASSPGTGNTEAFF.

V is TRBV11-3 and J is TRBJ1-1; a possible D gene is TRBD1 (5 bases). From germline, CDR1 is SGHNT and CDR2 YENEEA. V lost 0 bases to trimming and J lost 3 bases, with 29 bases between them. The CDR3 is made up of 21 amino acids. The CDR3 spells CASSLEIRQTKKNYRDTEAFF. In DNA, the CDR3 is TGTGCCAGCAGCTTAGAAATCCGACAGACCAAGAAAAACTATAGGGACACTGAAGCTTTCTTT.

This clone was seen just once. The CDR3: CASSESLSPLHF. The DNA of the CDR3 is TGTGCCAGCAGTGAAAGTTTGTCACCCCTCCACTTT. The rearrangement uses TRBV6-1 and TRBJ1-6; no reliable D call. The CDR3 loop spans 12 amino acids. V lost 2 bases and J 10 bases, leaving 6 bases between the germline ends. Germline lookup yields CDR1 MNHNS and CDR2 SASEGT.

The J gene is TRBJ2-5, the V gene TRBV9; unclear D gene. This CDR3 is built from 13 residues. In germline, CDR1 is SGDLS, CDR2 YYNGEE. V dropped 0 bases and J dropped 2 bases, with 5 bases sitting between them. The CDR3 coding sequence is TGTGCCAGCAGCGTAGGGATACAAGAGACCCAGTACTTC. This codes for CASSVGIQETQYF.

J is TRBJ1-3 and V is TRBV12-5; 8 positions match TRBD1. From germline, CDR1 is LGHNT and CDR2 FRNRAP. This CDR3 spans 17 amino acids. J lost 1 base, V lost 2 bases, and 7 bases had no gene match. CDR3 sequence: CASGLPQGEISGNTIYF. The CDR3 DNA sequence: TGTGCTAGTGGTTTGCCACAGGGGGAGATATCTGGAAACACCATATATTTT.

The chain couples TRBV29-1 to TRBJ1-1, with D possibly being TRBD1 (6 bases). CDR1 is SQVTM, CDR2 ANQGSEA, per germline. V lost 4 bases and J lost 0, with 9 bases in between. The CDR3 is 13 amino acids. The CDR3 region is CSVGGGMNTEAFF. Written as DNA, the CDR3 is TGCAGCGTTGGGGGGGGCATGAACACTGAAGCTTTCTTT.

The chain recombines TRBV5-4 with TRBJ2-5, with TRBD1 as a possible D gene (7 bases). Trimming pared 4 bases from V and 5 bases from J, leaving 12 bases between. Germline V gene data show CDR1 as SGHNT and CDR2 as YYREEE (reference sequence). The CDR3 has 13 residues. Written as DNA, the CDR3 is TGTGCCAGCAGCCCAGGGGGGCCGGAGACCCAGTACTTC. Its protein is CASSPGGPETQYF. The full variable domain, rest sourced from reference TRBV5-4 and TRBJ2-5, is ETGVTQSPTHLIKTRGQQVTLRCSSQSGHNTVSWYQQALGQGPQFIFQYYREEENGRGNFPPRFSGLQFPNYSSELNVNALELDDSALYLCASSPGGPETQYFGPGTRLLVL.

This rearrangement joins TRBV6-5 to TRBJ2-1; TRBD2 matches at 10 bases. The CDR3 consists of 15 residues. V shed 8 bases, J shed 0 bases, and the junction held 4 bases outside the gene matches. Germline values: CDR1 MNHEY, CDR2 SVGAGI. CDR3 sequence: CASEGLADSYNEQFF. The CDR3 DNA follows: TGTGCCAGCGAAGGACTAGCGGACTCCTACAATGAGCAGTTCTTC.

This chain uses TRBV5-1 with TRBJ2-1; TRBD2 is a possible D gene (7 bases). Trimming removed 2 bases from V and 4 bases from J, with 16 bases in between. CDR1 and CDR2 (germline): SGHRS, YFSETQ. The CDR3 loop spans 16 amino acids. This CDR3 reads CASSFSSGGRYNEQFF. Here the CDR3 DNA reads TGCGCCAGCAGCTTCAGTTCCGGGGGGCGATACAATGAGCAGTTCTTC.

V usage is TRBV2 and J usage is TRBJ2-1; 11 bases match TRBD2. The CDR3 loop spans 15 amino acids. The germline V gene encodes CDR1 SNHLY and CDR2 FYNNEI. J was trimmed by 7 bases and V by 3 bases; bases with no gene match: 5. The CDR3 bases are TGTGCCAGCAGTGAGGAGGGACTAGCGGTAAATGAGCAGTTCTTC. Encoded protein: CASSEEGLAVNEQFF.

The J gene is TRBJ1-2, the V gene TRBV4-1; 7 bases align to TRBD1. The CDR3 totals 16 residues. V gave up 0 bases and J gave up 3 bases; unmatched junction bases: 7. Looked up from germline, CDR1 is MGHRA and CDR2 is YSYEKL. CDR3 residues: CASSQEVAGGDYGYTF. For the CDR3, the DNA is TGCGCCAGCAGCCAAGAAGTGGCAGGGGGGGACTATGGCTACACCTTC.

This CDR3 reads CASREGVRASGRSDEQFF. CDR3 sequence (DNA): TGCGCCAGCCGAGAGGGGGTAAGGGCTAGCGGGCGCTCAGATGAGCAGTTCTTC. The rearrangement joins TRBV10-2 to TRBJ2-1; 8 positions agree with TRBD2. CDR3 length: 18 residues. The junction had 23 bases not matched to a gene; V was cut back by 8 bases and J by 8 bases. CDR1 and CDR2 (germline): WSHSY, SAAADI.

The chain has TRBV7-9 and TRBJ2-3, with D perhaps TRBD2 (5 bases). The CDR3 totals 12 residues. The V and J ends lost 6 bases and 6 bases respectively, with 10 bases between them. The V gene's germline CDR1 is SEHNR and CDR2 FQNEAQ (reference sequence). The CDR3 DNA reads TGTGCCAGCAGTCTTTCGGGGGATACGCAGTATTTT. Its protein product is CASSLSGDTQYF.

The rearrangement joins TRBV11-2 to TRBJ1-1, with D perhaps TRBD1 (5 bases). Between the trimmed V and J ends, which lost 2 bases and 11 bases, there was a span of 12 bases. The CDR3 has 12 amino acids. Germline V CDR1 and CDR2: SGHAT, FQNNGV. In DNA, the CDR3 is TGTGCCAGCAGCTTACAGGGAGTACGGGCTTTCTTT. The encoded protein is CASSLQGVRAFF.

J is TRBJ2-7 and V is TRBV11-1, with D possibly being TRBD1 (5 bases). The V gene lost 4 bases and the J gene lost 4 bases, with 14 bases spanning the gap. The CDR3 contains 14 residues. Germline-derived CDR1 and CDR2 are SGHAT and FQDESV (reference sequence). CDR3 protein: CASSWQGVTYEQYF. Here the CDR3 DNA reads TGTGCCAGCAGCTGGCAGGGCGTAACTTACGAGCAGTACTTC.

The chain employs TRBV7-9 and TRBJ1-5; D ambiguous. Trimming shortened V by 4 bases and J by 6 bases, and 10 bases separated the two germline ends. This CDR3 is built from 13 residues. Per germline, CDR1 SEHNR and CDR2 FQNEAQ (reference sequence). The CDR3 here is CASSSLFGQPQHF. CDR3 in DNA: TGTGCCAGCAGCTCACTTTTTGGTCAGCCCCAGCATTTT.

CDR3 DNA sequence: TGTGCCAGTCCCCGGATGGAGGCGCGGGGGGTGTACCAAGAGACCCAGTACTTC. This translates into CASPRMEARGVYQETQYF. This sequence joins TRBV21-1 and TRBJ2-5; the table calls TRBD2, which could not be checked here. TRBV21-1 corresponds to a pseudogene. The CDR3 loop spans 18 amino acids.

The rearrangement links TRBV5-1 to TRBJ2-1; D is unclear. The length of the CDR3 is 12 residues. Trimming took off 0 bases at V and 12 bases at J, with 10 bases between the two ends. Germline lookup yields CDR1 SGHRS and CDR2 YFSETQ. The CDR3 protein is CASSLVDQSQFF. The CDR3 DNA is TGCGCCAGCAGCTTGGTGGACCAGTCGCAGTTCTTC.

Here the CDR3 reads CASSAGSSAWDEKLFF. CDR3 in DNA: TGTGCCAGCAGCGCAGGGAGTTCGGCTTGGGATGAAAAACTGTTTTTT. The chain links TRBV5-8 to TRBJ1-4; D is perhaps TRBD1 (5 bases). V was shortened by 4 bases and J by 6 bases, with 19 bases between the two germline ends. Germline CDR1 SGHTS, CDR2 YDEGEE. The CDR3 is made up of 16 amino acids.

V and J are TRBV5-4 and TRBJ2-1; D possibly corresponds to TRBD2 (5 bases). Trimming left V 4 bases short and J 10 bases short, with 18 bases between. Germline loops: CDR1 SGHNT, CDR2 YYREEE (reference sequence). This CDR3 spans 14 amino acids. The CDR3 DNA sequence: TGTGCCAGCAGCCCTGGAGAATTACGGGGAGAGCAGTTCTTC. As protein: CASSPGELRGEQFF.